The text below deals with one T cell receptor (beta chain). What it binds is unknown. This sample is part of a study of cytomegalovirus exposure and HLA in healthy donors. Study background: The same platform used for the 666 first-cohort repertoires was also used for the 120 or so validation repertoires, as a later analysis reported.

Study results and caveats: The classifier reportedly diagnosed cytomegalovirus status with high sensitivity and specificity. TCR sequences were mostly rare, though some public TCRs occurred in many donors. Researchers reported that a few CMV-associated chains were confirmed in vitro as CMV antigen-specific.

TCRdb's table, derived via immunoSEQ multiplex PCR, lists solely in-frame clones and lacks some. The sample has approximately 280,000 clones, approximately 86% seen once. The CDR3 is 17 residues long. Germline CDR1 LGHNA, CDR2 YSLEER. Trimming stripped 2 bases from V and 2 bases from J, with 15 bases between. The sequence was collected from a woman between 18 and 30 years old in good health and CMV-seronegative. The sequencing sample was made of PBMCs. This chain links TRBV4-3 with TRBJ2-2; D gene uncertain. The DNA of the CDR3 is TGCGCCAGCAGCCAAAAGGCGGCTGCAGATAACACCGGGGAGCTGTTTTTT. It yields the protein CASSQKAAADNTGELFF.